The rows below give T cell receptor beta chains drawn from one sample of a study of T cell repertoires and HLA-DP antigens. Their cognate antigens are unknown. Sequencing used immunoSEQ multiplex PCR; TCRdb keeps in-frame clones, though not all of them. This sample has roughly 110,000 clones, with 90% to 95% found just once. Sequencing was carried out using CD4+ T cells from PBMCs. These receptors came from a woman in her late teens or twenties in good health and CMV-seronegative. CDR3s include the opening cysteine and the closing phenylalanine or tryptophan. The D gene is left open where the match is weak. Some rows mark clone size as missing; the rest say once, few, many or name a class of expanded clone.

>NA|TRBJ2-5|TRBV29-1|NA
TGCAGCGTCTCCCCTCTGTTCAAAGAGACCCAGTACTTC
CSVSPLFKETQYF
>NA|TRBJ2-6|TRBV19|NA
TGTGCCAGTAGTAACTCTGGGCCCCTCGCCCCTGGGGCCAACGTCCTGACTTTC
CASSNSGPLAPGANVLTF
>NA|TRBJ1-2|TRBV6-5|NA
TGTGCCAGCACCACCCGGGCCACAAGATTCTATGGCTACACCTTC
CASTTRATRFYGYTF
>NA|TRBJ2-3|TRBV7-2|TRBD1
TGTGCCAGCAGCCTCGCGACAGGGGAGGCGGATACGCAGTATTTT
CASSLATGEADTQYF
>NA|TRBJ1-1|TRBV4-2|NA
TGTGCCAGCAGCCAAGATGAGGACAACACTGAAGCTTTCTTT
CASSQDEDNTEAFF
>NA|TRBJ2-2|TRBV12-5|TRBD2
TGTGCTAGTGGTTTGATTTTAAGCCAACTAGAGCGGGAAGGTTTCACCGGGGAGCTGTTTTTT
CASGLILSQLEREGFTGELFF
>NA|TRBJ1-5|TRBV28|NA
TGTGCCAGCAGTTTTAAAACAGGGTCTAGCAATCAGCCCCAGCATTTT
CASSFKTGSSNQPQHF
>NA|TRBJ1-5|TRBV18|TRBD1
TGTGCCAGCTCACCACAGGACAGGGTCTTTAGTCAGCCCCAGCATTTT
CASSPQDRVFSQPQHF
>NA|TRBJ2-3|TRBV9|NA
TGTGCCAGCAGCGAGGGGACCGCACACACTAGCACAGATACGCAGTATTTT
CASSEGTAHTSTDTQYF
>NA|TRBJ2-1|TRBV7-3|TRBD2
TGTGCCAGCAGCTTAACGCGGGAGGCTTACAATGAGCAGTTCTTC
CASSLTREAYNEQFF
>NA|TRBJ1-1|TRBV18|NA
TGTGCCAGCTCACCCCAGGGGCCCACTGAAGCTTTCTTT
CASSPQGPTEAFF
>NA|TRBJ1-3|TRBV4-2|NA
TGTGCCAGCAGCCAAGATCAAAAAGAGGGTTCTGGAAACACCATATATTTT
CASSQDQKEGSGNTIYF
>NA|TRBJ1-1|TRBV10-3|NA
TGTGCCATCAGTGACTTAGCAGGGGTAGAAACTGAAGCTTTCTTT
CAISDLAGVETEAFF
>NA|TRBJ1-1|TRBV25-1|TRBD1
TGTGCCAGCAGAACCAGGGACAGCCGTAACACTGAAGCTTTCTTT
CASRTRDSRNTEAFF
>NA|TRBJ1-2|TRBV6-1|NA
TGTGCCAGCAGTGCCCATTATGTGGACTATGGCTACACCTTC
CASSAHYVDYGYTF
>NA|TRBJ1-3|TRBV7-2|TRBD1
TGTGCCAGCAGCTCCCGGACAGGGGCTGGAAACACCATATATTTT
CASSSRTGAGNTIYF
>NA|TRBJ2-2|TRBV11-2|NA
TGTGCCAGCAGCCTAACCGGGACGAACACCGGGGAGCTGTTTTTT
CASSLTGTNTGELFF
>NA|TRBJ2-4|TRBV29-1|TRBD2
TGCGGCGGGAGGGCGAACAACATTCAGTACTTC
CGGRANNIQYF
>NA|TRBJ2-5|TRBV4-1|NA
TGCGCCAGCAGCCAAGGCCCCGTGATATCCGAGACCCAGTACTTC
CASSQGPVISETQYF
>NA|TRBJ1-2|TRBV29-1|TRBD1
TGCAGCGCGCTGGGACAGAATAACTATGGCTACACCTTC
CSALGQNNYGYTF
>NA|TRBJ2-2|TRBV6-5|NA
TGTGCCAGCAGTTACCGGAAGGGGAACACCGGGGAGCTGTTTTTT
CASSYRKGNTGELFF
>NA|TRBJ1-5|TRBV28|NA
TGTGCCAGCAGTCTGAGGGTTAGCAATCAGCCCCAGCATTTT
CASSLRVSNQPQHF
>NA|TRBJ1-1|TRBV7-6|NA
TGTGCCAGCAGCCCACGTGGGCAAAATGAAGCTTTCTTT
CASSPRGQNEAFF
>NA|TRBJ1-1|TRBV7-8|NA
TGTGCCAGCAGCTTATCCGGACGAAAAGTGGGGACTGAAGCTTTCTTT
CASSLSGRKVGTEAFF
>NA|TRBJ1-1|TRBV6-6|TRBD1
TGTGCCAGCAGTTACGCAGGGGGCATGAACACTGAAGCTTTCTTT
CASSYAGGMNTEAFF
>NA|TRBJ2-5|TRBV9|TRBD2
TGTGCCAGCAGCGCCAGGACTAGCGGGGGAATTGAGACCCAGTACTTC
CASSARTSGGIETQYF
>NA|TRBJ2-4|TRBV7-2|NA
TGTGCCAGCAGCCCTAACCGACTATTCGGTCAGTACTTC
CASSPNRLFGQYF
>NA|TRBJ2-7|TRBV10-1|NA
TGCGCCAGCAGTGGGGGAAGCTACGAGCAGTACTTC
CASSGGSYEQYF
>once|TRBJ1-6|TRBV6-5|NA
TGTGCCAGCAGCCTGGACAGCGGGGGAGGGTCACCCCTCCACTTT
CASSLDSGGGSPLHF
>NA|TRBJ2-7|TRBV2|NA
TGTGCCAGCATACCCCGGGACACCACCTACGAGCAGTACTTC
CASIPRDTTYEQYF
>NA|TRBJ1-1|TRBV25-1|TRBD1
TGTGCCAGCACCTTGACTTGGAGACAGGGCCCCATGAACACTGAAGCTTTCTTT
CASTLTWRQGPMNTEAFF
>NA|TRBJ2-3|TRBV7-2|TRBD2
TGTGCCAGCAGCTTATTCGGGGGGGAAGATACGCAGTATTTT
CASSLFGGEDTQYF
>NA|TRBJ1-3|TRBV7-2|TRBD1
TGTGCCAGCAGCGTCACAGGGGGCGGAAACACCATATATTTT
CASSVTGGGNTIYF
>NA|TRBJ2-3|TRBV11-2|NA
TGTGCCAGCACCGAACAACTACAGGGAGATACGCAGTATTTT
CASTEQLQGDTQYF
>NA|TRBJ2-2|TRBV28|TRBD2
TGTGCCAGCAGGACAAGCGGGGTAGGCACCGGGGAGCTGTTTTTT
CASRTSGVGTGELFF
>NA|TRBJ1-4|TRBV6-5|NA
TGTGCCAGCAGTTACACCTTCGGCGAAAAACTGTTTTTT
CASSYTFGEKLFF
>once|TRBJ2-3|TRBV11-3|NA
TGTGCCAGCAGCCCCCAATTGACAGATACGCAGTATTTT
CASSPQLTDTQYF
>NA|TRBJ1-4|TRBV28|NA
TGTGCCAGCAGTTTCGTAGGCAGGGGTTTTGAAAAACTGTTTTTT
CASSFVGRGFEKLFF
>NA|TRBJ2-7|TRBV27|NA
TGTGCCAGCAGTGATTACTACGAGCAGTACTTC
CASSDYYEQYF
>NA|TRBJ2-3|TRBV15|TRBD1
TGTGCCACCAGCCCCCGGACAGGGGCAGATACGCAGTATTTT
CATSPRTGADTQYF
>NA|TRBJ2-5|TRBV7-9|TRBD2
TGTGCCAGCAGCTACTCGGGGGGAAAAGAGACCCAGTACTTC
CASSYSGGKETQYF
>NA|TRBJ2-7|TRBV9|NA
TGTGCCAGCAGCGTAGTTCGGAGCACCTACGAGCAGTACTTC
CASSVVRSTYEQYF
>few|TRBJ1-6|TRBV5-5|NA
TGTGCCAGCAGCTTTTGGGACTCCAATTCACCCCTCCACTTT
CASSFWDSNSPLHF
>NA|TRBJ1-5|TRBV10-3|NA
TGTGCCATCAGTGAATCTCCCAATCAGCCCCAGCATTTT
CAISESPNQPQHF
>NA|TRBJ1-2|TRBV28|NA
TGTGCCAGCAGTCCCCGGGGGGGAGCGGATGGCTACACCTTC
CASSPRGGADGYTF
>NA|TRBJ2-5|TRBV11-2|TRBD2
TGTGCCAGCAGCTTTAGCGGGGGGGCCGGCCAGACCCAGTACTTC
CASSFSGGAGQTQYF
>once|TRBJ2-6|TRBV5-4|NA
TGTGCCAGCAGCTTGAGACAGGCCAACGTCCTGACTTTC
CASSLRQANVLTF
>NA|TRBJ2-1|TRBV9|TRBD2
TGTGCCAGCAGCCGGGGACTAGCGGGGAGCTCCTACAATGAGCAGTTCTTC
CASSRGLAGSSYNEQFF